The 27 T cell receptor beta chains reported below all come from one sample, sequenced in a study (dated by TCRdb to the mid-2010s). Library creation used RT-PCR. TCRdb records Illumina MiSeq as the sequencer. The public reads were quality trimmed at Q25 with fastp and then assembled into clones with MiXCR by TCRdb, keeping productive beta chains. Rows are combined by CDR3 protein, so each entry shows the most common genes and DNA. Recorded for this sample are hundreds of thousands of distinct CDR3 sequences; approximately 15% of them occurred a single time. The ten largest clones represent around 3.3% of the sample. Specimen: memory CD4+ T cells from blood. The source is a female donor in good health, serving as a healthy control.

The sample holds many counts of this clonotype. J is TRBJ2-4 and V is TRBV30; D might be TRBD2 (5 bases). The germline V gene encodes CDR1 GTSNPN and CDR2 SVGIG (reference sequence). This CDR3 contains 13 residues. Deletions cut 3 bases from V and 14 bases from J, with 20 bases between. The CDR3, as DNA: TGTGCCTGGAGCCGACCCGGAGCAGGAGCGGAGTACTTC. Its translation is CAWSRPGAGAEYF.

V usage is TRBV6-2 or TRBV6-3 and J usage is TRBJ2-2, with D possibly called TRBD1 or TRBD2 (6 bases each). The CDR3 runs to 14 residues. Germline V gene lookup returns CDR1 MNHEY and CDR2 SVGEGT. Trimming left V 6 bases short and J 3 bases short, with 11 bases between. In DNA form, the CDR3 reads TGTGCCAGCAGGGGGGGCAGACACACCGGGGAGCTGTTTTTT. It is translated as CASRGGRHTGELFF.

This clonotype was seen a handful of times. The rearrangement joins TRBV5-1 to TRBJ2-7, with 7 bases that match TRBD2. CDR3 length: 14 amino acids. Germline CDR1 SGHRS, CDR2 YFSETQ. V lost 4 bases to trimming and J lost 1 base; unmatched junction nucleotides: 5. CDR3 residues: CASSRGDISYEQYF. CDR3 DNA: TGCGCCAGCAGCCGGGGGGATATTTCCTACGAGCAGTACTTC.

This clonotype was picked up a small number of times. CDR3 sequence reads: CSAEDRLYEKLFF. In DNA, the CDR3 is TGCAGTGCTGAGGACAGACTTTATGAAAAACTGTTTTTT. V and J are TRBV20-1 and TRBJ1-4; D might be TRBD1 (6 bases). V lost 5 bases to trimming and J lost 6 bases, with 13 bases between them. The V gene's germline CDR1 is DFQATT and CDR2 SNEGSKA (reference sequence). The CDR3 totals 13 residues.

The sample holds a few counts of this clonotype. CDR3 sequence: CASSSFTRRETQYF. The CDR3 coding sequence is TGTGCCAGCAGCTCCTTTACCCGACGGGAGACCCAGTACTTC. The rearrangement joins TRBV7-9 to TRBJ2-5, with D unresolved. Germline V gene sequence: CDR1 SEHNR, CDR2 FQNEAQ (reference sequence). The CDR3 runs 14 residues. V lost 4 bases to trimming and J lost 5 bases, with 14 bases between them.

This clonotype showed up many times. V is TRBV29-1 and J is TRBJ2-1; TRBD2 is a possible D gene (5 bases). Germline V lookup: CDR1 SQVTM, CDR2 ANQGSEA. This CDR3 spans 13 amino acids. In nucleotides, the CDR3 is TGCACCTGTCAGATTAGCGCCTACAATGAGCAGTTCTTC. Translation gives CTCQISAYNEQFF.

V gene TRBV12-3 or TRBV12-4 combines with J gene TRBJ2-7; D may be TRBD2 (6 bases). The length of the CDR3 is 13 residues. Trimming left V 3 bases short and J 3 bases short, with 9 bases between. CDR3 in DNA: TGTGCCAGCAGTTTTGGGACTTACTACGAGCAGTACTTC. This translates into CASSFGTYYEQYF.

This clonotype was seen only a few times. The rearrangement links TRBV7-2 to TRBJ2-1, with 12 bases matching TRBD2. V lost 3 bases to trimming and J lost 7 bases; unmatched junction nucleotides: 4. The CDR3 totals 15 residues. The germline V gene has CDR1 SGHTA and CDR2 FQGNSA. Here the CDR3 reads CASSFGTSGPNEQFF. The CDR3 DNA sequence: TGTGCCAGCAGCTTCGGGACTAGCGGGCCTAATGAGCAGTTCTTC.

This clonotype was recorded many times. The V gene is TRBV5-1, the J gene TRBJ2-3; possibly TRBD2 for D (5 bases). In germline, CDR1 is SGHRS, CDR2 YFSETQ. This CDR3 comprises 16 residues. V dropped 2 bases and J dropped 0 bases, with 13 bases sitting between them. The CDR3 region is CASSLNSVRSTDTQYF. CDR3 DNA sequence: TGCGCCAGCAGCTTAAATAGCGTTAGGAGCACAGATACGCAGTATTTT. Filled out from reference TRBV5-1 and TRBJ2-3, the complete variable domain reads KAGVTQTPRYLIKTRGQQVTLSCSPISGHRSVSWYQQTPGQGLQFLFEYFSETQRNKGNFPGRFSGRQFSNSRSEMNVSTLELGDSALYLCASSLNSVRSTDTQYFGPGTRLTVL.

This clonotype was detected a few times. The rearrangement links TRBV20-1 to TRBJ2-1, with TRBD2 matching over 12 bases. Germline lookup yields CDR1 DFQATT and CDR2 SNEGSKA (reference sequence). V gave up 2 bases and J gave up 0 bases; unmatched junction bases: 5. The CDR3 loop spans 17 amino acids. CDR3 sequence reads: CSARSLAGGISYNEQFF. The CDR3 nucleotides read TGCAGTGCTAGATCACTAGCGGGGGGTATCTCCTACAATGAGCAGTTCTTC.

For the CDR3, the DNA is TGTGCCAACTCACTAGCGGGAGGGTACAATGAGCAGTTCTTC. It is translated as CANSLAGGYNEQFF. The V and J genes are TRBV12-3 or TRBV12-4 and TRBJ2-1; 13 bases map to TRBD2. The ends lost 10 bases at V and 4 bases at J; junction bases unmatched: 4. There are 14 residues in the CDR3.

This clonotype appeared a few times. The chain carries TRBV20-1 and TRBJ1-2, with D tentatively TRBD1 (6 bases). The CDR3 covers 15 residues. Germline V gene data show CDR1 as DFQATT and CDR2 as SNEGSKA (reference sequence). V was pared by 6 bases and J by 10 bases, with 27 bases between. The CDR3 DNA sequence: TGCAGTGCACCTCCGGAGGGACACTGGGCGAGGGACTACACCTTC. It specifies CSAPPEGHWARDYTF.

This clonotype was seen at least ten times. V and J are TRBV29-1 and TRBJ2-1; TRBD1 might be the D (7 bases). Looked up from germline, CDR1 is SQVTM and CDR2 is ANQGSEA. This CDR3 spans 12 amino acids. The CDR3 here is CTCGRGDNEQFF. The DNA for the CDR3 is TGCACCTGTGGCAGGGGGGACAATGAGCAGTTCTTC.

The rearrangement joins TRBV7-9 to TRBJ1-2, with TRBD1 as a possible D gene (6 bases). Trimming took 1 base from V and 8 from J, leaving 17 bases between them. CDR1 SEHNR and CDR2 FQNEAQ come from the germline V gene (reference sequence). The CDR3 has 15 residues. The CDR3 loop reads CASSLVSGGARGYTF. In DNA form, the CDR3 reads TGTGCCAGCAGCTTAGTATCCGGGGGGGCCCGGGGCTACACCTTC.

The chain uses TRBV20-1 and TRBJ1-2; tentative D call: TRBD1 (5 bases). The germline V gene encodes CDR1 DFQATT and CDR2 SNEGSKA (reference sequence). V was cut by 3 bases and J by 5 bases, with 10 bases left in between. This CDR3 is built from 12 residues. The CDR3 region is CSASGREYGYTF. The CDR3 bases are TGCAGTGCTAGCGGCAGGGAATATGGCTACACCTTC.

This rearrangement joins TRBV6-2 or TRBV6-3 to TRBJ2-7; 9 bases line up with TRBD2. V was pared by 2 bases and J by 5 bases, with 10 bases of the junction left unmatched. The CDR3 contains 16 residues. The germline V gene has CDR1 MNHEY and CDR2 SVGEGT. CDR3: CASSYATGTSRDEQYF. CDR3 coding DNA: TGTGCCAGCAGTTACGCCACCGGGACTAGCAGAGACGAGCAGTACTTC.

This CDR3 is CASSPGTVNTGGYGYTF. In nucleotides, the CDR3 is TGCGCCAGCAGCCCCGGGACGGTTAACACCGGGGGCTATGGCTACACCTTC. The V gene is TRBV5-1, the J gene TRBJ1-2, with D maybe TRBD1 (5 bases). This CDR3 is 17 amino acids long. Germline loops: CDR1 SGHRS, CDR2 YFSETQ. V was clipped by 4 bases and J by 4 bases, with 23 bases between them.

This clonotype was counted at least ten times. V and J are TRBV20-1 and TRBJ2-5; 9 bases fit TRBD2. The CDR3 contains 17 residues. The junction had 13 bases not matched to a gene; V was cut back by 0 bases and J by 5 bases. Germline V lookup: CDR1 DFQATT, CDR2 SNEGSKA (reference sequence). The CDR3 is CSARDIASGTSRETQYF. The CDR3 DNA sequence: TGCAGTGCTAGAGATATCGCTAGCGGGACCTCCCGGGAGACCCAGTACTTC.

The sample holds a few counts of this clonotype. The CDR3 DNA sequence: TGTGCCAGCAGCCATGAAGATGGCTACACCTTC. Translation: CASSHEDGYTF. J is TRBJ1-2 and V is TRBV3-1; D gene uncertain. The CDR3 sequence is 11 residues long. V lost 3 bases to trimming and J lost 6 bases, with 5 bases between them. Looked up from germline, CDR1 is LGHDT and CDR2 is YNNKEL (reference sequence).

This clonotype was detected ten times or more. This chain connects TRBV6-1 to TRBJ2-7; 7 bases fit TRBD1. The J segment lost 0 bases and the V segment lost 4 bases, leaving 6 bases of the junction unmatched. Germline CDR1 is MNHNS and CDR2 is SASEGT. This CDR3 comprises 15 residues. CDR3 coding DNA: TGTGCCAGCAGTGGGGGGACAGACCCCTCCTACGAGCAGTACTTC. This sequence encodes CASSGGTDPSYEQYF.

This clonotype has only a few counts. This chain links TRBV5-1 with TRBJ2-3; 8 bases fit TRBD2. The CDR3 runs 14 residues. Per germline, CDR1 SGHRS and CDR2 YFSETQ. The V segment lost 0 bases and the J segment 6 bases; nucleotides outside the gene matches: 3. CDR3 DNA sequence: TGCGCCAGCAGCTTGGAAGCGGGAGTCGATACGCAGTATTTT. This gives the protein CASSLEAGVDTQYF. Full variable domain (remainder filled in from reference TRBV5-1 and TRBJ2-3): KAGVTQTPRYLIKTRGQQVTLSCSPISGHRSVSWYQQTPGQGLQFLFEYFSETQRNKGNFPGRFSGRQFSNSRSEMNVSTLELGDSALYLCASSLEAGVDTQYFGPGTRLTVL.

The sample holds many counts of this clonotype. This chain joins TRBV12-3 or TRBV12-4 and TRBJ2-7; TRBD2 agrees at 9 bases. This CDR3 has 15 amino acids. The V segment lost 5 bases and the J segment 3 bases; nucleotides outside the gene matches: 8. For the CDR3, the DNA is TGTGCCAGCAGTCCACTGATTAGCGGGAGCTACGAGCAGTACTTC. This translates into CASSPLISGSYEQYF.

The sample holds many counts of this clonotype. V and J are TRBV7-2 and TRBJ2-3; 7 positions agree with TRBD2. V lost 1 base and J lost 1; bases outside the gene matches: 5. The CDR3 is 16 residues long. Germline CDR1 reads SGHTA; CDR2 reads FQGNSA. As DNA, the CDR3 is TGTGCCAGCAGCTTAGTTCGGAGCGGGGGCACAGATACGCAGTATTTT. Protein sequence: CASSLVRSGGTDTQYF.

This clonotype was observed at least ten times. The rearrangement uses TRBV4-3 and TRBJ1-2, with 9 bases identical to TRBD1. The CDR3 runs to 17 residues. Germline V gene lookup returns CDR1 LGHNA and CDR2 YSLEER. V lost 0 bases and J lost 5; bases outside the gene matches: 10. Here the CDR3 DNA reads TGCGCCAGCAGCCAAGATCCACAGGGGGCTGTTTCGTATGGCTACACCTTC. Amino acids: CASSQDPQGAVSYGYTF.

The chain has TRBV4-2 and TRBJ2-1; TRBD2 matches at 9 bases. The junction had 11 bases not matched to a gene; V was cut back by 3 bases and J by 5 bases. This CDR3 contains 17 residues. CDR1 and CDR2 from the germline V gene are LGHNA and YNFKEQ. The CDR3 here is CASSQGRLAETNNEQFF. The CDR3 nucleotides are TGTGCCAGCAGCCAGGGGAGACTAGCGGAGACCAACAATGAGCAGTTCTTC.

The rearrangement links TRBV7-2 to TRBJ2-7; a possible D gene is TRBD2 (5 bases). CDR1 SGHTA and CDR2 FQGNSA come from the germline V gene. The CDR3 is 13 amino acids. Trimming left V 3 bases short and J 6 bases short, with 12 bases between. DNA of the CDR3: TGTGCCAGCAGCTTCGGGGATTTAGGCGAGCAGTACTTC. Its protein is CASSFGDLGEQYF.

The chain couples TRBV7-9 to TRBJ1-4; D is perhaps TRBD1 (5 bases). The germline gives CDR1 SEHNR, CDR2 FQNEAQ (reference sequence). V was pared by 4 bases and J by 5 bases, with 14 bases between. The CDR3 extends over 15 amino acids. The CDR3 bases are TGTGCCAGCAGCTATTCCGGGGCCAGAAATGAAAAACTGTTTTTT. Translation: CASSYSGARNEKLFF.